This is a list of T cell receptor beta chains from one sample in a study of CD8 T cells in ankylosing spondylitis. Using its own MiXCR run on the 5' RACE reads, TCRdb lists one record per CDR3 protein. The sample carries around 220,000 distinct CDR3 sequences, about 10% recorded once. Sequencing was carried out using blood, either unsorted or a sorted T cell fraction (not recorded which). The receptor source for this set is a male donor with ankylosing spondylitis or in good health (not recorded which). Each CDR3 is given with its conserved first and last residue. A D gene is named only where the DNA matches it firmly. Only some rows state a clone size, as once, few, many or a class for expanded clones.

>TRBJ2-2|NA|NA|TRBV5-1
CASRERVTGELFF
TGCGCCAGCAGAGAGAGGGTGACCGGGGAGCTGTTTTTT
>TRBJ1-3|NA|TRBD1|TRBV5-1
CASSPGQGGNTICF
TGCGCCAGCAGCCCGGGACAGGGTGGAAACACCATATGTTTT
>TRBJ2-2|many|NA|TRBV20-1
CSANLGLPKTGELFF
TGCAGTGCTAACCTTGGGCTCCCCAAGACCGGGGAGCTGTTTTTT
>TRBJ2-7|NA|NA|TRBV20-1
CSATDQGYEQYF
TGCAGTGCTACGGATCAGGGGTACGAGCAGTACTTC
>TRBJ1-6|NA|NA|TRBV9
CASSETQQNNSPLHF
TGTGCCAGCAGCGAAACGCAGCAGAACAATTCACCCCTCCACTTT
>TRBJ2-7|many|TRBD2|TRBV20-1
CSARLLAGGHEQYF
TGCAGTGCTCGCCTACTAGCGGGGGGGCACGAGCAGTACTTC
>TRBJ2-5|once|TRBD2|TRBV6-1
CASRASGGIETQYF
TGTGCCAGCAGAGCTAGCGGGGGGATAGAGACCCAGTACTTC
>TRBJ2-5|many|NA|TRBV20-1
CSAGIKETQYF
TGCAGTGCGGGGATCAAAGAGACCCAGTACTTC
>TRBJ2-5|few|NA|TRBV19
CASSKTGTNQETQYF
TGTGCCAGTAGTAAAACCGGGACAAACCAAGAGACCCAGTACTTC
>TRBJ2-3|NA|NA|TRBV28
CASGGGVTDTQYF
TGTGCCAGCGGCGGGGGCGTGACAGATACGCAGTATTTT
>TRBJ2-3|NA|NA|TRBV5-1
CASSLEVAGEDTQYF
TGCGCCAGCAGCTTGGAAGTGGCAGGGGAAGATACGCAGTATTTT
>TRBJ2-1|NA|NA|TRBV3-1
CASTAGQSKGEQFF
TGTGCCAGCACCGCGGGACAATCCAAGGGTGAGCAGTTCTTC
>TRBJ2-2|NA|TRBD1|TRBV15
CATSRTGDTGELFF
TGTGCCACCAGCAGAACAGGGGACACCGGGGAGCTGTTTTTT
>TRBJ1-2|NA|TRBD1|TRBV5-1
CASSPNLGQGQSYTF
TGCGCCAGCAGCCCGAACCTCGGACAGGGGCAAAGCTACACCTTC
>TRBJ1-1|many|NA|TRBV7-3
CASSLFVRSFTHTEAFF
TGTGCCAGCAGCTTATTTGTTCGGTCCTTTACCCACACTGAAGCTTTCTTT
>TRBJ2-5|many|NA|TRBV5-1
CASSTEARETQYF
TGCGCCAGCAGCACCGAAGCCAGGGAGACCCAGTACTTC
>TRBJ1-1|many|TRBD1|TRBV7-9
CASNDRGDTEAFF
TGTGCCAGCAACGACAGGGGAGACACTGAAGCTTTCTTT
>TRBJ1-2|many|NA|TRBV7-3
CASSQRGSGLPANYGYTF
TGTGCCAGCAGCCAGAGGGGATCGGGACTACCCGCTAACTATGGCTACACCTTC
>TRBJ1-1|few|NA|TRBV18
CASSPGSGVEAFF
TGTGCCAGCTCACCGGGGTCAGGAGTTGAAGCTTTCTTT
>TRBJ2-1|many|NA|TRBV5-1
CASSYLRQSSSYNEQFF
TGCGCCAGCAGCTACCTCCGACAGTCCAGCTCCTACAATGAGCAGTTCTTC
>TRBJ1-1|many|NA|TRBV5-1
CASSLEDGLNTEAFF
TGCGCCAGCAGCTTGGAGGACGGGCTGAACACTGAAGCTTTCTTT
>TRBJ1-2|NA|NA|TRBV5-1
CASSPGTDKGGYTF
TGCGCCAGCAGCCCAGGGACGGACAAGGGGGGCTACACCTTC
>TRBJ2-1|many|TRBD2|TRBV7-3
CASARTSGVQAAEQFF
TGTGCCAGCGCGCGCACTAGCGGGGTGCAGGCCGCTGAGCAGTTCTTC
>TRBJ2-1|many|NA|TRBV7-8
CASSLSMKGNEQFF
TGTGCCAGCAGTCTCTCAATGAAGGGGAATGAGCAGTTCTTC
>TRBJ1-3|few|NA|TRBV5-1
CASALQTTSGNTIYF
TGCGCCAGCGCGCTACAGACAACCTCTGGAAACACCATATATTTT
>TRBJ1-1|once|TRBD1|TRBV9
CASSVVRDSHTEAFF
TGTGCCAGCAGCGTGGTAAGGGACAGCCACACTGAAGCTTTCTTT
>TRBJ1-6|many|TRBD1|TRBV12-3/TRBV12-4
CASRRGDRFDSPLHF
TGTGCCAGCAGGCGAGGGGACAGGTTCGATTCACCCCTCCACTTT
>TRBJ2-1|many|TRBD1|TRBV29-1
CSAARDRDYNEQFF
TGCAGCGCCGCCCGGGACAGGGACTACAATGAGCAGTTCTTC
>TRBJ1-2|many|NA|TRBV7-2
CASSFRQDMGYTF
TGTGCCAGCAGCTTTCGACAGGATATGGGCTACACCTTC
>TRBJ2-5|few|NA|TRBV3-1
CASRPTIQQETQYF
TGTGCCAGCAGACCAACAATACAGCAAGAGACCCAGTACTTC
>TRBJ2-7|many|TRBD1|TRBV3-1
CASSPISTGGEQYF
TGTGCCAGCAGCCCTATATCGACAGGGGGCGAGCAGTACTTC
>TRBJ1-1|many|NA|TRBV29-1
CSVEPPQDTEAFF
TGCAGCGTTGAACCCCCACAAGACACTGAAGCTTTCTTT
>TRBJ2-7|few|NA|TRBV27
CASSWGADYEQYF
TGTGCCAGCAGTTGGGGGGCTGACTACGAGCAGTACTTC
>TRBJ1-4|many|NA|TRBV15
CATSREGYEKLFF
TGTGCCACCAGCAGAGAAGGGTATGAAAAACTGTTTTTT
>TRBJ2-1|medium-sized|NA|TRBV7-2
CASSSDLSEQFF
TGTGCCAGCAGCTCCGACTTGAGTGAGCAGTTCTTC
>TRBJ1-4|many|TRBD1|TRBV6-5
CASSYRTPAGTGNEKLFF
TGTGCCAGCAGTTACCGAACACCTGCCGGGACAGGGAATGAAAAACTGTTTTTT
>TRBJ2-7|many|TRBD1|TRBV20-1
CSARTGGQPEQYF
TGCAGTGCTAGGACAGGGGGCCAACCCGAGCAGTACTTC
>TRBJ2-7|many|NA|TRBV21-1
CASSIKYRGFSSYEQYF
TGTGCCAGCAGCATAAAGTACAGGGGATTTAGCTCCTACGAGCAGTACTTC
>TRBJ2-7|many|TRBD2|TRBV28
CASSFGLAGDPYEQYF
TGTGCCAGCAGTTTTGGCCTAGCGGGGGACCCCTACGAGCAGTACTTC
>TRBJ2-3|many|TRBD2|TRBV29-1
CSVRASGYTDTQYF
TGCAGCGTTCGGGCTAGCGGGTACACAGATACGCAGTATTTT
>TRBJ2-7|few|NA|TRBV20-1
CSARDRHNTNYEQYF
TGCAGTGCTAGAGATCGACATAATACCAACTACGAGCAGTACTTC
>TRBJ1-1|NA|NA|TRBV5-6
CASSLVHPNTEAFF
TGTGCCAGCAGCTTGGTCCACCCGAACACTGAAGCTTTCTTT
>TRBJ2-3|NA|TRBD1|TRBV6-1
CASTGQGTGPTDTQYF
TGTGCCAGCACAGGACAGGGGACAGGGCCCACAGATACGCAGTATTTT
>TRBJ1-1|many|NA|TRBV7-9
CASSPSVNYGNTEAFF
TGTGCCAGCAGCCCTTCCGTAAATTATGGGAACACTGAAGCTTTCTTT
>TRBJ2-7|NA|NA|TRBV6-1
CASRGQGGMYEQYF
TGTGCCAGCAGAGGGCAGGGAGGAATGTACGAGCAGTACTTC
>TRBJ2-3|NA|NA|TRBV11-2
CASSFRSLLVSDTQYF
TGTGCCAGCAGCTTCAGGAGTCTTCTAGTCTCAGATACGCAGTATTTT
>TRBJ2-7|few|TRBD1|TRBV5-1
CASSLEGAGGNGPAGANYEQYF
TGCGCCAGCAGCTTGGAAGGGGCAGGGGGCAACGGCCCAGCTGGGGCTAACTACGAGCAGTACTTC
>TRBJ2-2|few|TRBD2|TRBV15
CATRDRAGANTGELFF
TGTGCCACCCGGGATAGGGCGGGAGCGAACACCGGGGAGCTGTTTTTT
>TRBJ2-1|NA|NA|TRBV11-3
CASSLDQAGNNEQFF
TGTGCCAGCAGCTTAGATCAGGCAGGTAACAATGAGCAGTTCTTC
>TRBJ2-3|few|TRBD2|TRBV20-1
CRQGLAGVTDTQYF
TGCCGCCAGGGGCTAGCGGGGGTTACAGATACGCAGTATTTT
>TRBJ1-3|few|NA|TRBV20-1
CSASWDPGNTIYF
TGCAGTGCTAGTTGGGACCCGGGTAACACCATATATTTT